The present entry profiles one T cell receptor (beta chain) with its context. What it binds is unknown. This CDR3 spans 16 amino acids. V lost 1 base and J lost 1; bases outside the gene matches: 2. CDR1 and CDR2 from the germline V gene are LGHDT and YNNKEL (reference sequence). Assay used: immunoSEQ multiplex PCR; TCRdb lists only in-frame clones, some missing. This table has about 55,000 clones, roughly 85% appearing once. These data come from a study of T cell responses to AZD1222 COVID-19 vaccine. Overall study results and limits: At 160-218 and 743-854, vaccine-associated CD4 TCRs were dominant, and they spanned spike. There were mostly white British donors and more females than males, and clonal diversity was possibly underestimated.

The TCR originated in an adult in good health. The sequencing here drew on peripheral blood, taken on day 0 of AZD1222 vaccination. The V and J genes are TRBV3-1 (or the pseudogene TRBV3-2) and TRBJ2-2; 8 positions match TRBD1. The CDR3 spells CASSQGGTGNTGELFF. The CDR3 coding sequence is TGTGCCAGCAGCCAAGGGGGGACAGGGAACACCGGGGAGCTGTTTTTT.